One T cell receptor (beta chain) is described in this entry. Its target is unknown. The data belong to a study of post-analysis software for immune sequencing data. The wider study: There were relapsing-remitting, secondary progressive and progressive-relapsing multiple sclerosis among the disease courses included. Findings and limits, study-wide: The authors found that F measure strongly co-clustered same-batch samples. Roughly five TRBV segments appeared more often in patients than in controls, and TRBV5-6, TRBV5-1 and TRBV20-1 were among these. For normalized Chao1 diversity, multiple sclerosis patients scored significantly lower than controls did.

Trimming removed 5 bases from V and 0 bases from J; junction bases left unmatched: 7. The CDR3 extends over 15 amino acids. Germline-derived CDR1 and CDR2 are SGHTA and FQGNSA. Incorporated into the TCR beta cDNA libraries were unique molecular identifiers, which served to reduce PCR and sequencing biases. T cells, about 0.85 to 11 million of them, yielded 500,000 or so cDNA molecules. TCRdb called the PCR reads again in MiXCR, with one record for every CDR3 protein. This sample yields about 770,000 distinct CDR3 sequences, of which more than 45% are seen a single time; 4.9% belongs to the top ten. The sequence was collected from a girl between 5 and 17 years old with multiple sclerosis. The chain employs TRBV7-2 and TRBJ2-7, with 7 nucleotides matching TRBD1. The source material was blood. CDR3 sequence (DNA): TGTGCCAGCAGCGAAGGGGGCGACCTCTCCTACGAGCAGTACTTC. Its protein is CASSEGGDLSYEQYF.